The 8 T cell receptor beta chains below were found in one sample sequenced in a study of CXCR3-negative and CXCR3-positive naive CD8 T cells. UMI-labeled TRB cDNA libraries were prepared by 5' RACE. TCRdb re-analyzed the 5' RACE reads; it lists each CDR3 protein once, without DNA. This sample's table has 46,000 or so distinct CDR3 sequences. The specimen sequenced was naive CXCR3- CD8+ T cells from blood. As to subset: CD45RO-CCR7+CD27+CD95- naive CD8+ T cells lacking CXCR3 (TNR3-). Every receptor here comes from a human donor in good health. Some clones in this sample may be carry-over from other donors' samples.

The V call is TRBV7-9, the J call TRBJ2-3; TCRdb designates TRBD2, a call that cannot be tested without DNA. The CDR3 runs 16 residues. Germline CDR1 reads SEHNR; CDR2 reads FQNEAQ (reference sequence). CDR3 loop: CASSLWTSGTTDTQYF.

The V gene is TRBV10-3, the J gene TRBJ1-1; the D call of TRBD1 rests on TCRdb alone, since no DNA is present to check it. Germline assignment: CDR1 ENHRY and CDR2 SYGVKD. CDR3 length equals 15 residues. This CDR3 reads CAISLGTAKNTEAFF.

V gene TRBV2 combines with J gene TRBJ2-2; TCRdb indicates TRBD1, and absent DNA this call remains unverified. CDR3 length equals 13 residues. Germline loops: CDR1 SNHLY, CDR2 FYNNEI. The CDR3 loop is CATRTENTGELFF.

The CDR3 region is CSVDGLAGSSSTDTQYF. The chain has TRBV29-1 and TRBJ2-3; the TCRdb call, TRBD2, lacks DNA for checking. CDR3 length equals 17 residues. Germline loops: CDR1 SQVTM, CDR2 ANQGSEA.

The CDR3 protein is CASSSRLDEQYF. The V and J genes are TRBV6-5 and TRBJ2-7; TCRdb's D gene call, TRBD2, goes unchecked for lack of DNA. Germline CDR1 reads MNHEY; CDR2 reads SVGAGI. The CDR3 totals 12 residues.

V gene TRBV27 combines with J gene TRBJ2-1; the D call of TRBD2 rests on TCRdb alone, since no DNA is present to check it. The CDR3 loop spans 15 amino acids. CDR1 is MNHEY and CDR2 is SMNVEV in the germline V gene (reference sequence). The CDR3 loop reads CASSFNSGGMNEQFF.

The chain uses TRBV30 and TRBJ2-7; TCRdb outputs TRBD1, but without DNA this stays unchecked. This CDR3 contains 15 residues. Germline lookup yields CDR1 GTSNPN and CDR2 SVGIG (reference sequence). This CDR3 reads CAWSAGTGSSYEQYF.

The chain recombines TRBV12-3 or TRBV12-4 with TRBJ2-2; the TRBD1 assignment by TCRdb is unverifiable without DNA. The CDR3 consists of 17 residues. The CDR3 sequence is CASSPLARGLNTGELFF.